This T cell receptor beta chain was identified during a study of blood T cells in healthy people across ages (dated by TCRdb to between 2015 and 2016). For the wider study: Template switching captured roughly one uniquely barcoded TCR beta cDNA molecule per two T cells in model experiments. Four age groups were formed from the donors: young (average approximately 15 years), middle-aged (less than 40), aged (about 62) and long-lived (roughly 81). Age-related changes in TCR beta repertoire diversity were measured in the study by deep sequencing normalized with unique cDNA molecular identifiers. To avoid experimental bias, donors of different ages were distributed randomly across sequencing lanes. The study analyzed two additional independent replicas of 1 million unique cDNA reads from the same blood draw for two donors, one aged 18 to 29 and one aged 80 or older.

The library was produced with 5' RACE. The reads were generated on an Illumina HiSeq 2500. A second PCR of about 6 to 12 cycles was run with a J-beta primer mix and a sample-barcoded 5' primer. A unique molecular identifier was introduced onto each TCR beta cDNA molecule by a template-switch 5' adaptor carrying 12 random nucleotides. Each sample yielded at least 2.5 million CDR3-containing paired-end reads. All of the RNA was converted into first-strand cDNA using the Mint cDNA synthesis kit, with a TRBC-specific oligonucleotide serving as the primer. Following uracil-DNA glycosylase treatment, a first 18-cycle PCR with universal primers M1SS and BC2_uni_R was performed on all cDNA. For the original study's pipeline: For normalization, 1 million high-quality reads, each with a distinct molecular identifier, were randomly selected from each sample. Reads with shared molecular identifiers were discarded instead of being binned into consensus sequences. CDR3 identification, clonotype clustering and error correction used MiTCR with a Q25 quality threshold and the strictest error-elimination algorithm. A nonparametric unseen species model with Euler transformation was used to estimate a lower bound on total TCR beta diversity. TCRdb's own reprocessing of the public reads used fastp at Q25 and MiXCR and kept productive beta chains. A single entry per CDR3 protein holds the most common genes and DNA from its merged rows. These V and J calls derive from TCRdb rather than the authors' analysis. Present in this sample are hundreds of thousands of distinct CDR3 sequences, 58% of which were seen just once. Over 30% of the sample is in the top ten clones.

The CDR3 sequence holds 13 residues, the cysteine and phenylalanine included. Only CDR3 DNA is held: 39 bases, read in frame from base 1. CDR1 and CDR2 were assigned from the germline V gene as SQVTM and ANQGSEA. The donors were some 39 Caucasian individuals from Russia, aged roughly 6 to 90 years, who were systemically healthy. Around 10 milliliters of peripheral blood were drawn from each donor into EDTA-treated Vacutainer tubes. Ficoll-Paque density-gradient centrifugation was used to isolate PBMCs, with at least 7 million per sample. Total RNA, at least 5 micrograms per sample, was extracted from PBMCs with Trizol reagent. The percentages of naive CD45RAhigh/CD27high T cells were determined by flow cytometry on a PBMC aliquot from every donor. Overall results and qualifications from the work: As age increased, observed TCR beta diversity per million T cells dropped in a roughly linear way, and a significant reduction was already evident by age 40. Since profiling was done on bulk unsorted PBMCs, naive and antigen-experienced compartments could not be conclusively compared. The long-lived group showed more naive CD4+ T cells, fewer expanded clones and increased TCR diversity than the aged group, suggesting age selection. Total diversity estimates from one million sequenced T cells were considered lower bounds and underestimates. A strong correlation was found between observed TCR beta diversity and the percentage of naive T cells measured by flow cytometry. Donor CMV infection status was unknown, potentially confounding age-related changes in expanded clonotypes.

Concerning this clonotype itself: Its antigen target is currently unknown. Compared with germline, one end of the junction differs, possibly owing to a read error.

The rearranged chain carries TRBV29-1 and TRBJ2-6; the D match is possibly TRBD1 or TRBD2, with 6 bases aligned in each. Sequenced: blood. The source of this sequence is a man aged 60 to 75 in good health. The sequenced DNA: TGCAGCGTTGAAAGGAGGGGGGACAACGTCCTGACTTTC. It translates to CSVERRGDNVLTF.